This T cell receptor (beta chain) was sequenced for a study of identical twins. The germline V gene has CDR1 SEHNR and CDR2 FQNEAQ (reference sequence). The V and J ends lost 4 bases and 0 bases respectively, with 13 bases between them. This CDR3 has 16 residues. Unique molecular identifiers were present on cDNA, and template switching added a universal primer site. TCRdb analysed the 5' RACE reads with MiXCR anew, one entry per CDR3 protein. The top ten hold about 3.9% of the sample, which has a few hundred thousand distinct CDR3 sequences, about 13% seen once. Another study also made use of these data, one on yellow fever vaccine responses in identical twins.

This sequence joins TRBV7-9 and TRBJ2-1; no definite D call. The sequencing input was memory (CD45RO+) T cells sorted from blood. The clonotype originates from a woman aged 18-29 years in good health. CDR3 loop: CASSYTRTASYNEQFF. The CDR3 region has the DNA TGTGCCAGCAGCTATACTCGTACTGCCTCCTACAATGAGCAGTTCTTC.